A selection of T cell receptor beta chains follows, all from one sample in a study of cytomegalovirus exposure and HLA in healthy donors. The protocol was immunoSEQ multiplex PCR, while the TCRdb copy is restricted to in-frame clones and leaves out a portion. This table has under 130,000 clones, over 75% appearing once. The sample was PBMCs. The receptors stem from a man aged 25-45 years in good health and CMV-seropositive. Each CDR3 is given with its conserved first and last residue. A D gene is named only where the DNA matches it firmly. Clone size appears in some rows only: once, few, many, or a class for an expanded clone.

abundance	v_gene	j_gene	d_gene	CDR3aa	CDR3nt
few	TRBV11-2	TRBJ2-7	TRBD1	CASSLRTGSYEQYF	TGTGCCAGCAGCCTACGGACAGGTTCCTACGAGCAGTACTTC
-	TRBV7-2	TRBJ2-7	-	CASSFNPGYEQYF	TGTGCCAGCAGCTTCAACCCAGGGTATGAGCAGTACTTC
-	TRBV5-1	TRBJ1-1	-	CASSLHPLSQGSVVNTEAFF	TGCGCCAGCAGCCTTCATCCCCTTAGTCAGGGGAGTGTGGTAAACACTGAAGCTTTCTTT
-	TRBV7-3	TRBJ2-7	-	CASTAGNNEQYF	TGTGCCAGCACCGCAGGGAACAACGAGCAGTACTTC
once	TRBV5-1	TRBJ2-7	-	CASSWDSSTLSYEQYF	TGCGCCAGCAGTTGGGACTCGTCAACCCTCTCCTACGAGCAGTACTTC
-	TRBV5-1	TRBJ2-7	TRBD2	CASSSSGVNSYEQYF	TGCGCCAGCAGCTCTAGCGGGGTAAACTCCTACGAGCAGTACTTC
once	TRBV30	TRBJ2-7	TRBD1	CAGQGPVSYEQYF	TGTGCCGGACAGGGGCCGGTCAGCTACGAGCAGTACTTC
few	TRBV19	TRBJ2-1	TRBD2	CASSGTRYNEQFF	TGTGCCAGTAGCGGGACTAGATACAATGAGCAGTTCTTC
-	TRBV7-6	TRBJ1-5	-	CASSSSGNQPQHF	TGTGCCAGCAGCTCCTCAGGCAATCAGCCCCAGCATTTT
once	TRBV2	TRBJ2-7	TRBD2	CASNLAGRGDYEQYF	TGTGCCAGCAACTTAGCAGGCCGGGGGGACTACGAGCAGTACTTC
-	TRBV9	TRBJ1-1	TRBD1	CASSGYRDRAINTEAFF	TGTGCCAGCAGCGGCTACCGGGACAGGGCCATTAACACTGAAGCTTTCTTT
-	TRBV5-4	TRBJ2-1	-	CASSFVGNEQFF	TGTGCCAGCAGCTTCGTCGGTAATGAGCAGTTCTTC
few	TRBV4-1	TRBJ1-4	-	CASSQWRNEKLFF	TGCGCCAGCAGCCAATGGAGAAACGAAAAACTGTTTTTT
-	TRBV5-1	TRBJ2-7	-	CASSLLQGREQYF	TGCGCCAGCAGCTTGCTACAGGGCCGGGAGCAGTACTTC
-	TRBV5-4	TRBJ1-1	-	CASSLDRRYRNTEAFF	TGTGCCAGCAGCTTGGATCGTAGATACCGGAACACTGAAGCTTTCTTT
-	TRBV7-2	TRBJ2-3	TRBD1	CASSQGQGNTQYF	TGTGCCAGCAGCCAGGGACAGGGCAATACGCAGTATTTT
-	TRBV2	TRBJ1-2	-	CASSGGEVNRYTF	TGTGCCAGCAGTGGGGGGGAGGTCAACCGCTACACCTTC
-	TRBV4-1	TRBJ2-1	TRBD2	CASSQERGVRNEQFF	TGCGCCAGCAGCCAAGAACGGGGGGTGAGAAATGAGCAGTTCTTC
few	TRBV5-1	TRBJ2-1	TRBD1	CASSLIGQGNNEQFF	TGCGCCAGCAGCTTGATTGGACAGGGCAACAATGAGCAGTTCTTC
-	TRBV28	TRBJ2-5	-	CASSPGLRAGETQYF	TGTGCCAGCAGTCCGGGACTCAGGGCGGGAGAGACCCAGTACTTC